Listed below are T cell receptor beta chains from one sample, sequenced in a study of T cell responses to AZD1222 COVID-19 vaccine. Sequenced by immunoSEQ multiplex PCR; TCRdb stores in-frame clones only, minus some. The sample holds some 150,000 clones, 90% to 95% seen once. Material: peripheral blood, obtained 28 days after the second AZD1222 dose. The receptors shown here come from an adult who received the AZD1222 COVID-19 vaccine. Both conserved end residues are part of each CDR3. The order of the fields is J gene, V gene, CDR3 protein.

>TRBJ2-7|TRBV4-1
CASSRARTGAGGSSYEQYF
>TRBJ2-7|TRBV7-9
CASSISGSYEQYF
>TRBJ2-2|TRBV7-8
CASSSGPNTGELFF
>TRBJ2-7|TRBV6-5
CATQADISYEQYF
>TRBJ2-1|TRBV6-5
CASSWGNEQFF
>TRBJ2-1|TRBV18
CASSPRGQLNEQFF
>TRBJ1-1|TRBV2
CAIRDRGPNTEAFF
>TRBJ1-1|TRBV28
CASSHTPGQSLAFF
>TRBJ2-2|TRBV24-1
CATSDLGSGSYTGELFF
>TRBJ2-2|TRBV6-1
CASSEISGSGGANTGELFF
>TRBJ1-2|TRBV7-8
CASSSRGANYGYTF
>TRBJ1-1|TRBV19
CASSPFRGTGVGNTEAFF
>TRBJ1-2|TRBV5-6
CASSLSGFGYTF
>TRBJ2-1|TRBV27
CASSLSRIYNEQFF
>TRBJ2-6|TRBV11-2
CASSMGANVLTF
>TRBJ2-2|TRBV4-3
CASSQDRGQGQGTGELFF
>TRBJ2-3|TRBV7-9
CASSTAALRPDTQYF
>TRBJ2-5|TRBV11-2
CASSLGLQETQYF
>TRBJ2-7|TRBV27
CASSLYSSSYEQYF
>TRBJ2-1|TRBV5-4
CASSLVANEQFF
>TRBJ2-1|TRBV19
CASREDGYNEQFF
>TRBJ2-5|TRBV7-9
CASSLESGQPQETQYF
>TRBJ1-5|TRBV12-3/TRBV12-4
CASCIGSNQPQHF
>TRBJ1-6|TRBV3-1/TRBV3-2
CASSQGGALSPLHF
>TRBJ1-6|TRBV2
CASSEVGTDNSPLHF
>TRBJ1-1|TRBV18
CASSPGQQNTEAFF
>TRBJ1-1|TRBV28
CASSLNWKEAFF